Included here is one T cell receptor beta chain sequence, with context. Its antigen is as yet unknown. A read error may account for a junction end that differs from germline. Each TCR beta library was made by quantitative 5'-RACE that incorporated molecular barcodes. TCRdb analysed the 5' RACE reads with MiXCR anew, one entry per CDR3 protein. The sample includes more than 600,000 distinct CDR3 sequences, 15% to 20% of them seen just once. The sample is drawn from a study of CD8 T cells in ankylosing spondylitis. The CDR3 sequence is 13 residues long. The germline gives CDR1 GTSNPN, CDR2 SVGIG (reference sequence). Regarding the study as a whole: Within ankylosing spondylitis blood, a TCR beta motif made up of several highly homologous variants appeared to be characteristic. The authors reported significant enrichment of disease-linked clones in matched ankylosing spondylitis synovial fluid. Reactive arthritis synovial fluid and blood previously showed some of these motif variants.

This chain connects TRBV30 to TRBJ2-2; TRBD2 is a possible D gene (5 bases). Sequenced: blood, either unsorted or a sorted T cell fraction (not recorded which). This TCR came from a male donor with ankylosing spondylitis. The chain's CDR3 is CAWSVEYTGKLFF. CDR3 nucleotide sequence: TGTGCCTGGAGTGTGGAGTACACCGGGAAGCTGTTTTTT.